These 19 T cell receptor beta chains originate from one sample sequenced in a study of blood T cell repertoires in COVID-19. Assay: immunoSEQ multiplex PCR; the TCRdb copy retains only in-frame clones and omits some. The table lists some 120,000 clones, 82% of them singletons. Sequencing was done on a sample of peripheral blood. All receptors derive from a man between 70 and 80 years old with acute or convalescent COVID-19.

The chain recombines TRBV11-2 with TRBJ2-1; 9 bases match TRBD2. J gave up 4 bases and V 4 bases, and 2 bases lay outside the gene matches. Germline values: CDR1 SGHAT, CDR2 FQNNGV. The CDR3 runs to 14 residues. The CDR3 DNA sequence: TGTGCCAGCAGCTCTAGCGGGATTTACAATGAGCAGTTCTTC. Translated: CASSSSGIYNEQFF.

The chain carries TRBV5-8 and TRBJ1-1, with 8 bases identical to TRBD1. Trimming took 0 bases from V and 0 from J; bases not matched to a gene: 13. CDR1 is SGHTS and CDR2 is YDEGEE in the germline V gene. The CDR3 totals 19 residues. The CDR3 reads CASSLGGRLRGRMNTEAFF. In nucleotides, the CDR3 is TGTGCCAGCAGCTTGGGGGGGCGCCTCAGGGGGCGTATGAACACTGAAGCTTTCTTT.

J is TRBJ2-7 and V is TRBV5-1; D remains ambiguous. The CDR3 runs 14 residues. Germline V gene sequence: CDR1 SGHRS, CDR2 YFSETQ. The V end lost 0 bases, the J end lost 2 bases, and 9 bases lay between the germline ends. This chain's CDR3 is CASSLGQVAYEQYF. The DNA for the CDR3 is TGCGCCAGCAGCTTGGGGCAGGTCGCCTACGAGCAGTACTTC.

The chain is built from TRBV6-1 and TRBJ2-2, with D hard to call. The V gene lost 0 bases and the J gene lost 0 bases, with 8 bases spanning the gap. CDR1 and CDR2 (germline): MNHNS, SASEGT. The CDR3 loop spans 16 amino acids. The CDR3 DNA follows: TGTGCCAGCAGTGAAGCGCCAGTGCCGAACACCGGGGAGCTGTTTTTT. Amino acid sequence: CASSEAPVPNTGELFF.

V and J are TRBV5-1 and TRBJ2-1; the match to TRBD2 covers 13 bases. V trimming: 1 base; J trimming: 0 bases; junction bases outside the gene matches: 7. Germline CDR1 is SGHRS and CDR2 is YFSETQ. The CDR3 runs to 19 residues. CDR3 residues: CASSLMGLAGSFSYNEQFF. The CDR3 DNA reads TGCGCCAGCAGCTTGATGGGACTAGCGGGATCCTTCTCCTACAATGAGCAGTTCTTC.

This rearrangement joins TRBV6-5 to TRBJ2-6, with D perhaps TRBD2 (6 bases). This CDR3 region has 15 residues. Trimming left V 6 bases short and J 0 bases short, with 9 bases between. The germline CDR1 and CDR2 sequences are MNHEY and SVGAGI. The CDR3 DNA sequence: TGTGCCAGCAGGGGACTCAGCTCTGGGGCCAACGTCCTGACTTTC. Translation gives CASRGLSSGANVLTF.

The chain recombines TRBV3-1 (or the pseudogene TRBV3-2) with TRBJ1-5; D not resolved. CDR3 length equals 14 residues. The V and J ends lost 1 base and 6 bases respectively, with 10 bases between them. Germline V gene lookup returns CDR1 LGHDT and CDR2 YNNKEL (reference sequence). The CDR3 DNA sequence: TGTGCCAGCAGCCAAGGCTCGGGTAGTCAGCCCCAGCATTTT. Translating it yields CASSQGSGSQPQHF.

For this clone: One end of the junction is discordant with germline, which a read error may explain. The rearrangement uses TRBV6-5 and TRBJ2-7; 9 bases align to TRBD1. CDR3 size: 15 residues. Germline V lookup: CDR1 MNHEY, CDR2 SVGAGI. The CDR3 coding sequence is TGTGCCAGCAGTTATGGGGGGATGGACAGGGGCGAGCAGTACTTT. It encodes CASSYGGMDRGEQYF.

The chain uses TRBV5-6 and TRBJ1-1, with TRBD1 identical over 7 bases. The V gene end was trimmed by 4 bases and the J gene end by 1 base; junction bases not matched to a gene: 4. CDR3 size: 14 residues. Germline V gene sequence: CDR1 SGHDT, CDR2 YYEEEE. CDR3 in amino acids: CASSLTGTNTEAFF. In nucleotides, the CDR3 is TGTGCCAGCAGCCTGACAGGGACGAACACTGAAGCTTTCTTT.

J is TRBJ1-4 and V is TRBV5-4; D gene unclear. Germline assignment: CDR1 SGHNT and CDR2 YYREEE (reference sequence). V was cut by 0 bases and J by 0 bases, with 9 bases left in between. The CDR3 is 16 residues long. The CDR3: CASSLGGSSTNEKLFF. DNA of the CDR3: TGTGCCAGCAGCTTGGGTGGCAGTTCAACTAATGAAAAACTGTTTTTT.

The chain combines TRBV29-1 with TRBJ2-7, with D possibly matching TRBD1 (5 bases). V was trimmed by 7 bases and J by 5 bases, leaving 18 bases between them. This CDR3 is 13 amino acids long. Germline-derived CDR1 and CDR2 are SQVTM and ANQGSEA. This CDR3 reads CSAAASGNDEQYF. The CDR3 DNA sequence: TGCAGCGCCGCGGCGTCAGGGAATGACGAGCAGTACTTC.

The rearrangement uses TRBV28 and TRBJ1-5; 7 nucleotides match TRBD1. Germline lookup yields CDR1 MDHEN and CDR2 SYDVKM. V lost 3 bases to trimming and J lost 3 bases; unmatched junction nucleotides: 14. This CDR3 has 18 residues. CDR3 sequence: CASSFAQGPSSFNQPQHF. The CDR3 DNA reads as TGTGCCAGCAGTTTCGCACAGGGGCCCTCCTCTTTCAATCAGCCCCAGCATTTT.

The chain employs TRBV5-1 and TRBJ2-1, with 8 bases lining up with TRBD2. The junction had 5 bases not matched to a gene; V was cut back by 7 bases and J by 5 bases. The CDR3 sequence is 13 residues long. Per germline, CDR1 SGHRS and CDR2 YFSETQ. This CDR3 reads CASGLAFNNEQFF. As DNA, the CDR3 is TGCGCCAGCGGACTAGCTTTTAACAATGAGCAGTTCTTC.

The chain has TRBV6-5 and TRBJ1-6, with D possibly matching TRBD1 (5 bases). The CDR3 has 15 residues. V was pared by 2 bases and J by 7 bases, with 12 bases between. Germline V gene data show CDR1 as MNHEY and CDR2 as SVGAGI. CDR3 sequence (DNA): TGTGCCAGCAGTTACGGGTCAGGGCGGAATTCACCCCTCCACTTT. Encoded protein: CASSYGSGRNSPLHF.

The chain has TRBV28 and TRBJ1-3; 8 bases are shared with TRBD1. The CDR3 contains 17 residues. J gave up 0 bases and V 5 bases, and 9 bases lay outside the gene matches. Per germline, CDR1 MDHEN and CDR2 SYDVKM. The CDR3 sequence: CASSVTGVVSSGNTIYF. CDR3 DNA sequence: TGTGCCAGCAGTGTGACAGGGGTAGTCAGCTCTGGAAACACCATATATTTT.

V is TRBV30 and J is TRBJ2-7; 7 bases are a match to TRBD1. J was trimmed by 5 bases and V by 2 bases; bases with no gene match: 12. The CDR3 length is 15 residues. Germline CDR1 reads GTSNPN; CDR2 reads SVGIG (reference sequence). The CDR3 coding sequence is TGTGCCTGGAGTCCTTTGACAGGGTGGAGAGACGAGCAGTACTTC. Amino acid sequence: CAWSPLTGWRDEQYF.

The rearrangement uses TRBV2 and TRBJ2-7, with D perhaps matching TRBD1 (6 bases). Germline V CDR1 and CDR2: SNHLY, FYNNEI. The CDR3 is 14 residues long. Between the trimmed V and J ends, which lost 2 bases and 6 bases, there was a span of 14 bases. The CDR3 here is CASSEHPGVAEQYF. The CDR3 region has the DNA TGTGCCAGCAGTGAACACCCAGGGGTAGCCGAGCAGTACTTC.

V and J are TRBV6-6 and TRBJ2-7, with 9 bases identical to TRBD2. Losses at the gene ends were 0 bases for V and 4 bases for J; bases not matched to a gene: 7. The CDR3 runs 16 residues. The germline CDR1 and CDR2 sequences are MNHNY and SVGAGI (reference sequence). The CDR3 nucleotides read TGTGCCAGCAGTTACTCTATTAGCGGGAGCAGGTACGAGCAGTACTTC. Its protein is CASSYSISGSRYEQYF.

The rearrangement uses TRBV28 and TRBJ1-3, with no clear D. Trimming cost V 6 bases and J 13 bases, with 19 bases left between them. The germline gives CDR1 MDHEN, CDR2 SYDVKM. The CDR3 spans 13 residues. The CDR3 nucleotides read TGTGCCAGCAGCCCCTTAGCTCCACTGGAAATATATTTT. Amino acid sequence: CASSPLAPLEIYF.